This T cell receptor (beta chain) was documented in a study of cytomegalovirus exposure and HLA in healthy donors. Overall study context: The same platform as the approximately 700 first-cohort repertoires was used for the 130 or so validation repertoires, a later analysis reported.

This clone was detected only once. With 5 bases clipped from V and 6 bases from J, the junction kept 7 bases outside the gene matches. CDR3 length: 13 residues. Looked up from germline, CDR1 is SQVTM and CDR2 is ANQGSEA. Clones were read by immunoSEQ multiplex PCR, and TCRdb kept only the in-frame ones, dropping some. The sample has nearly 110,000 clones, 88% seen once. The TCR was taken from a woman in her late teens or twenties in good health and CMV-seropositive. This chain connects TRBV29-1 to TRBJ2-1; 7 bases map to TRBD1. The sample comprised PBMCs. The DNA for the CDR3 is TGCAGCGTTAGACAGGGATCGGGCAATGAGCAGTTCTTC. It yields the protein CSVRQGSGNEQFF.